This TCR beta chain was sequenced for a study of neurological immune-mediated disorders. General study findings and limits: The multiple sclerosis repertoire cluster had no clinical or MRI correlate. Expanded clones shared no CDR3 amino acid sequences across subjects, suggesting private repertoires in all groups. A possible signature appeared as one related-CDR3 cluster, in which phylogenetic grouping placed the repertoires of 18 of 34 multiple sclerosis patients.

The V gene lost 0 bases and the J gene lost 5 bases, with 12 bases spanning the gap. Per the germline V gene, CDR1 is SGHNT and CDR2 is YYREEE (reference sequence). This CDR3 spans 15 amino acids. By 5'RACE with 10-nucleotide random UMIs, the cDNA was made. TCRdb reanalysed the 5' RACE reads using MiXCR and keeps one entry per CDR3 protein. Of around 30,000 distinct CDR3 sequences listed, less than 2.5% are singletons. This clonotype was seen at least ten times. Antigen unknown. The clonotype comes from a woman aged 50 to 60 with multiple sclerosis. The chain carries TRBV5-4 and TRBJ2-1; D not certain. Source material: PBMCs. For the CDR3, the DNA is TGTGCCAGCAGCTTGGATATACGCCCGCACAATGAGCAGTTCTTC. This codes for CASSLDIRPHNEQFF.